This T cell receptor (beta chain) derives from a study of T-cell memory formation after mild COVID-19. Regarding the study as a whole: CD8+ contracting clones occupied EMRA, while CD4+ ones occupied mainly CM and EM.

This clonotype was seen only a few times. The antigen is not known. TCR alpha and TCR beta cDNA libraries carrying sample barcodes and UMIs came from 5'RACE with constant-segment primers. MiXCR was run by TCRdb on the 5' RACE reads, yielding one entry per CDR3 protein. The data hold around 320,000 distinct CDR3 sequences, with approximately 15% observed a single time. CDR3 length equals 14 residues. Germline trimming cut 6 bases from V and 1 base from J; bases unmatched to any gene: 5. Germline values: CDR1 MNHEY, CDR2 SMNVEV (reference sequence). The material sequenced was PBMCs or a T cell subset sorted from them (not recorded which). This clonotype was sampled from a man between 18 and 35 years old who had mild COVID-19 (a few samples of this study predate the infection). Cell type and time point are not known. The rearrangement joins TRBV27 to TRBJ2-7; TRBD2 matches at 8 bases. The CDR3 protein is CASSRVAGSYEQYF. CDR3 bases: TGTGCCAGCAGCAGGGTAGCGGGGTCCTACGAGCAGTACTTC.